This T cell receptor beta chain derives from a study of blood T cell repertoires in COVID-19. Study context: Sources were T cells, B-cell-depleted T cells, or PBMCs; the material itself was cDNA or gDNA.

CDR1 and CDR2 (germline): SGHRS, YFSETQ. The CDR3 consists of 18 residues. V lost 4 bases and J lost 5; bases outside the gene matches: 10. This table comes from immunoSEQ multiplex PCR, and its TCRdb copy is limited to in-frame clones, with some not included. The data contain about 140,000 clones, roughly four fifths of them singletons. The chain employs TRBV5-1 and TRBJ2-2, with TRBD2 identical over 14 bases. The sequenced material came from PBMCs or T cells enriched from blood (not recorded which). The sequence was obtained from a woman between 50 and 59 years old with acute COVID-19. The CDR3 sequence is CASSLSGLAGVGTGELFF. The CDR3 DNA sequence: TGCGCCAGCAGCCTATCGGGACTAGCGGGAGTAGGGACCGGGGAGCTGTTTTTT.